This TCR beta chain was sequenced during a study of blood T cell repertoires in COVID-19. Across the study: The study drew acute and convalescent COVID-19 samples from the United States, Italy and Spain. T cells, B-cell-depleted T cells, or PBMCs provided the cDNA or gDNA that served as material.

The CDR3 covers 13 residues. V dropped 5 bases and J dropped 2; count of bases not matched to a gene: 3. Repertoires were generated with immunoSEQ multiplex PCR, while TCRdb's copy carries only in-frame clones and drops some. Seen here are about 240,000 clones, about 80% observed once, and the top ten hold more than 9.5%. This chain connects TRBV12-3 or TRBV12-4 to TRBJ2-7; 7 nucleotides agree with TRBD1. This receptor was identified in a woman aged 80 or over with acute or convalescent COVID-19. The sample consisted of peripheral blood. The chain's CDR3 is CASSHGTAYEQYF. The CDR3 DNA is TGTGCCAGCAGTCACGGGACAGCCTACGAGCAGTACTTC.